The 24 T cell receptor beta chains below were found in one sample sequenced in a study of identifying expanded T cells in peripheral blood. Clones were read by immunoSEQ multiplex PCR, and TCRdb kept only the in-frame ones, dropping some. The data contain 58,000 or so clones, over 75% of them seen just once; the ten biggest clones take up 19%. The specimen sequenced was blood. The origin of the receptors is a person aged 18 to 70 in good health.

The chain combines TRBV10-2 with TRBJ1-2; D not certain. V dropped 7 bases and J dropped 4 bases, with 10 bases sitting between them. Germline lookup yields CDR1 WSHSY and CDR2 SAAADI. This CDR3 spans 12 amino acids. In DNA, the CDR3 is TGCGCCAGCACCGGGGTGGGCTATGGCTACACCTTC. Its protein product is CASTGVGYGYTF.

This clone has only one observation. The J gene is TRBJ2-2, the V gene TRBV15; TRBD2 might be the D (6 bases). This CDR3 spans 17 amino acids. V gave up 2 bases and J gave up 2 bases, with 15 bases separating them. CDR1 and CDR2 (germline): LNHNV, YYDKDF (reference sequence). In nucleotides, the CDR3 is TGTGCCACCAGCAGAAGGCCAGGAGGGAGAAACACCGGGGAGCTGTTTTTT. It specifies CATSRRPGGRNTGELFF.

The gene calls are TRBV6-1 and TRBJ2-1; the D gene is possibly TRBD2 (5 bases). Trimming left V 8 bases short and J 4 bases short, with 9 bases between. CDR1 MNHNS and CDR2 SASEGT come from the germline V gene. This CDR3 comprises 12 residues. In DNA, the CDR3 is TGTGCCAGCCGACTAACGTACAATGAGCAGTTCTTC. Residues: CASRLTYNEQFF.

The chain employs TRBV6-6 and TRBJ2-3, with 11 bases lining up with TRBD2. The CDR3 runs to 16 residues. V lost 4 bases and J lost 9; bases outside the gene matches: 12. Germline V lookup: CDR1 MNHNY, CDR2 SVGAGI (reference sequence). In nucleotides, the CDR3 is TGTGCCAGCAGTTCAACTAGCGGGAGTGGGGCAGGGACGCAGTATTTT. It is translated as CASSSTSGSGAGTQYF.

The V and J genes are TRBV19 and TRBJ2-4; D unresolved. The CDR3 is made up of 14 amino acids. Germline V gene lookup returns CDR1 LNHDA and CDR2 SQIVND (reference sequence). V lost 5 bases and J 15 bases, leaving 23 bases between the germline ends. CDR3 sequence (DNA): TGTGCCAGTAGTTCCCGCCCGGCGAACGGACCTGGGTACTTC. Translation: CASSSRPANGPGYF.

This clone was seen at least ten times. This chain links TRBV5-5 with TRBJ2-7, with D uncertain. V shed 6 bases and J shed 3 bases, with 13 bases lying between them. Per the germline V gene, CDR1 is SGHKS and CDR2 is YYEKEE (reference sequence). This CDR3 comprises 13 residues. CDR3: CASTRVVDYEQYV. CDR3 coding DNA: TGTGCCAGCACCCGGGTCGTGGACTACGAGCAGTACGTC.

The genes are TRBV19 and TRBJ1-2, with TRBD1 matching 8 bases. The ends lost 5 bases at V and 2 bases at J; junction bases unmatched: 7. Germline CDR1 LNHDA, CDR2 SQIVND (reference sequence). CDR3 length equals 15 residues. This chain's CDR3 is CASSARTGRNYGYTF. Here the CDR3 DNA reads TGTGCCAGTAGTGCCCGGACAGGGAGGAACTATGGCTACACCTTC.

The V and J genes are TRBV5-1 and TRBJ2-3; 8 bases agree with TRBD2. The CDR3 contains 13 residues. Trimming at V came to 7 bases and at J to 2 bases, leaving 3 bases not matched to a gene. CDR1 SGHRS and CDR2 YFSETQ come from the germline V gene. The CDR3, as DNA: TGCGCCAGCTATAGCGGGAACACAGATACGCAGTATTTT. Protein: CASYSGNTDTQYF.

The chain links TRBV14 to TRBJ1-6; D not certain. The V gene's germline CDR1 is SGHDN and CDR2 FVKESK. Between the trimmed V and J ends, which lost 4 bases and 2 bases, there was a span of 9 bases. The CDR3 is made up of 15 amino acids. CDR3 loop: CASSPRRTYNSPLHF. For the CDR3, the DNA is TGTGCCAGCAGCCCCAGACGGACCTATAATTCACCCCTCCACTTT.

The V call is TRBV2, the J call TRBJ2-4, with D unclear. Germline CDR1 SNHLY, CDR2 FYNNEI. CDR3 length: 16 amino acids. V was cut by 4 bases and J by 0 bases, with 13 bases left in between. The CDR3 region is CASSVRWASAKNIQYF. The CDR3 DNA is TGTGCCAGCAGTGTACGTTGGGCTTCAGCCAAAAACATTCAGTACTTC. The whole variable domain, remainder taken from reference TRBV2 and TRBJ2-4, is EPEVTQTPSHQVTQMGQEVILRCVPISNHLYFYWYRQILGQKVEFLVSFYNNEISEKSEIFDDQFSVERPDGSNFTLKIRSTKLEDSAMYFCASSVRWASAKNIQYFGAGTRLSVL.

This chain connects TRBV9 to TRBJ1-3, with 9 bases matching TRBD1. The CDR3 covers 18 residues. Germline values: CDR1 SGDLS, CDR2 YYNGEE. Unmatched junction bases numbered 14, after V lost 4 bases and J lost 3 bases. CDR3 region: CASSPTAPQGAYGNTIYF. In nucleotides, the CDR3 is TGTGCCAGCAGCCCCACGGCCCCACAGGGGGCATATGGAAACACCATATATTTT.

The chain uses TRBV5-5 and TRBJ2-1, with a tentative D call TRBD1 (5 bases). Germline V gene lookup returns CDR1 SGHKS and CDR2 YYEKEE (reference sequence). V was clipped by 4 bases and J by 5 bases, with 16 bases between them. The CDR3 contains 15 residues. CDR3: CASSPLTQGNNEQFF. The DNA for the CDR3 is TGTGCCAGCAGCCCACTAACCCAGGGAAACAATGAGCAGTTCTTC.

The V gene is TRBV5-1, the J gene TRBJ2-2, with 8 bases fitting TRBD1. Trimming cost V 2 bases and J 7 bases; bases outside gene matches: 4. CDR1 is SGHRS and CDR2 is YFSETQ in the germline V gene. This CDR3 contains 14 residues. As DNA, the CDR3 is TGCGCCAGCAGCTTAAGGACAGGGAGCGGGGAGCTGTTTTTT. Encoded protein: CASSLRTGSGELFF.

The chain joins TRBV6-5 to TRBJ2-5; D uncertain. Per germline, CDR1 MNHEY and CDR2 SVGAGI. Trimming removed 5 bases from V and 1 base from J, with 11 bases in between. The CDR3 length is 14 residues. CDR3 residues: CASSPRSAQETQYF. For the CDR3, the DNA is TGTGCCAGCAGTCCCCGAAGCGCCCAAGAGACCCAGTACTTC.

This clone has a handful of counts. V gene TRBV4-1 combines with J gene TRBJ1-2; tentatively, D is TRBD1 (5 bases). Trimming pared 0 bases from V and 5 bases from J, leaving 10 bases between. In germline, CDR1 is MGHRA, CDR2 YSYEKL. The CDR3 is made up of 14 amino acids. The CDR3 region is CASSQERGQYGYTF. CDR3 DNA: TGCGCCAGCAGCCAAGAACGGGGCCAATATGGCTACACCTTC.

This clone was seen more than once but under ten times. The chain employs TRBV5-5 and TRBJ2-3; D unresolved. CDR1 is SGHKS and CDR2 is YYEKEE in the germline V gene (reference sequence). The CDR3 consists of 12 residues. Trimming took off 2 bases at V and 6 bases at J, with 7 bases between the two ends. CDR3 amino acids: CASSFRPDTQYF. CDR3 DNA sequence: TGTGCCAGCAGCTTTAGACCGGATACGCAGTATTTT.

The genes are TRBV7-9 and TRBJ2-7; 14 bases agree with TRBD2. CDR3 length: 14 amino acids. The J segment lost 5 bases and the V segment lost 10 bases, leaving 7 bases of the junction unmatched. From germline, CDR1 is SEHNR and CDR2 FQNEAQ (reference sequence). The CDR3 region is CATGTSGSQDEQYF. The CDR3 nucleotides read TGTGCCACCGGGACTAGCGGGAGTCAGGACGAGCAGTACTTC.

The V call is TRBV6-7, the J call TRBJ1-4, with TRBD1 identical over 11 bases. TRBV6-7 has ORF status, its function being uncertain. The CDR3 totals 16 residues. V shed 2 bases and J 5 bases; nucleotides not matched to a gene: 4. CDR3 in amino acids: CASSYPGDRGNEKLFF. DNA for the CDR3: TGTGCCAGCAGTTACCCCGGGGACAGGGGGAATGAAAAACTGTTTTTT.

V and J are TRBV25-1 and TRBJ1-1, with a tentative D call TRBD1 (5 bases). Germline V gene sequence: CDR1 MGHDK, CDR2 SYGVNS. The CDR3 consists of 13 residues. V lost 6 bases and J 12 bases, leaving 20 bases between the germline ends. DNA of the CDR3: TGTGCCAGCAGCATAAATGGCAGGCAGGGTTCTTTCTTT. Protein sequence: CASSINGRQGSFF.

The rearrangement joins TRBV7-8 to TRBJ2-5; TRBD2 matches at 16 bases. This CDR3 spans 14 amino acids. V dropped 8 bases and J dropped 3; count of bases not matched to a gene: 0. Germline CDR1 SGHVS, CDR2 FQNEAQ. CDR3 coding DNA: TGTGCCAGCGGGACTAGCGGGGGGGAAGAGACCCAGTACTTC. Encoded protein: CASGTSGGEETQYF.

This sequence joins TRBV7-7 and TRBJ2-3, with 11 bases matching TRBD2. The CDR3 extends over 15 amino acids. Germline V gives CDR1 SSHAT, CDR2 FNYEAQ (reference sequence). The V gene end was trimmed by 5 bases and the J gene end by 5 bases; junction bases not matched to a gene: 6. The CDR3 DNA reads as TGTGCCAGCAGCGACACTAGCGGGGGCTTAGATACGCAGTATTTT. Encoded protein: CASSDTSGGLDTQYF.

V gene TRBV28 combines with J gene TRBJ2-1; 9 bases fit TRBD2. Germline lookup yields CDR1 MDHEN and CDR2 SYDVKM. CDR3 length: 17 residues. V was clipped by 7 bases and J by 0 bases; unmatched bases: 10. The chain's CDR3 is CASTLRASGNSYNEQFF. The CDR3 DNA follows: TGTGCCAGCACCCTTCGGGCTAGCGGGAACTCCTACAATGAGCAGTTCTTC. The variable domain in full, completed from reference TRBV28 and TRBJ2-1, reads DVKVTQSSRYLVKRTGEKVFLECVQDMDHENMFWYRQDPGLGLRLIYFSYDVKMKEKGDIPEGYSVSREKKERFSLILESASTNQTSMYLCASTLRASGNSYNEQFFGPGTRLTVL.

The chain has TRBV7-9 and TRBJ2-3; no firm D call. Trimming took off 5 bases at V and 0 bases at J, with 3 bases between the two ends. The germline CDR1 and CDR2 sequences are SEHNR and FQNEAQ (reference sequence). The CDR3 runs to 12 residues. CDR3 amino acids: CASSRSTDTQYF. The DNA for the CDR3 is TGTGCCAGCAGCCGTAGCACAGATACGCAGTATTTT.

The rearrangement links TRBV7-2 to TRBJ2-3; 10 positions match TRBD2. CDR1 SGHTA and CDR2 FQGNSA come from the germline V gene. The CDR3 is 17 amino acids. V trimming: 5 bases; J trimming: 1 base; junction bases outside the gene matches: 9. CDR3 region: CASSPPGLAGGTDTQYF. CDR3 DNA: TGTGCCAGCAGCCCCCCCGGCCTAGCGGGAGGCACAGATACGCAGTATTTT.